Below are 12 T cell receptor beta chains sequenced from a single sample in a study of cytomegalovirus exposure and HLA in healthy donors. The PCR was carried out with 60 Vbeta primers and 13 Jbeta primers. Assay: immunoSEQ multiplex PCR; the TCRdb copy retains only in-frame clones and omits some. The sample has around 76,000 clones. Sequenced: PBMCs. The receptor set was obtained from a man aged 40-50 years in good health and CMV-seronegative.

The CDR3 sequence: CASSLIRETQPQHF. For the CDR3, the DNA is TGTGCCAGCAGCTTGATCAGGGAAACTCAGCCCCAGCATTTT. This sequence joins TRBV7-8 and TRBJ1-5; a weak D match, TRBD1 (5 bases). CDR1 and CDR2 from the germline V gene are SGHVS and FQNEAQ. This CDR3 contains 14 residues. Deletions cut 3 bases from V and 6 bases from J, with 12 bases between.

This CDR3 is CASSLKPAGGEQFF. In DNA, the CDR3 is TGTGCCAGCAGCTTAAAACCCGCGGGGGGCGAGCAGTTCTTC. The J gene is TRBJ2-1, the V gene TRBV7-2; 8 nucleotides line up with TRBD2. The V and J ends lost 2 bases and 10 bases, in that order; junction bases with no gene match: 7. The germline gives CDR1 SGHTA, CDR2 FQGNSA. The CDR3 loop spans 14 amino acids. Complete variable domain (other parts from reference TRBV7-2 and TRBJ2-1): GAGVSQSPSNKVTEKGKDVELRCDPISGHTALYWYRQSLGQGLEFLIYFQGNSAPDKSGLPSDRFSAERTGGSVSTLTIQRTQQEDSAVYLCASSLKPAGGEQFFGPGTRLTVL.

The CDR3 loop reads CASSLVAGGDEQFF. CDR3 DNA sequence: TGTGCCAGCAGCTTAGTAGCGGGGGGGGATGAGCAGTTCTTC. This chain uses TRBV7-6 with TRBJ2-1; TRBD2 aligns across 11 bases. Germline V CDR1 and CDR2: SGHVS, FNYEAQ. V dropped 1 base and J dropped 8; count of bases not matched to a gene: 1. The CDR3 extends over 14 amino acids.

This chain connects TRBV7-2 to TRBJ2-1; 14 positions match TRBD2. CDR1 and CDR2 from the germline V gene are SGHTA and FQGNSA. CDR3 length: 15 amino acids. Trimming cost V 4 bases and J 7 bases; bases outside gene matches: 3. CDR3 protein: CASSSRLAGGNEQFF. Written as DNA, the CDR3 is TGTGCCAGCAGCTCTCGACTAGCGGGGGGGAATGAGCAGTTCTTC.

The V and J genes are TRBV5-1 and TRBJ2-7, with 8 positions matching TRBD1. V lost 4 bases and J lost 0; bases outside the gene matches: 6. The CDR3 spans 15 residues. Germline V lookup: CDR1 SGHRS, CDR2 YFSETQ. Here the CDR3 DNA reads TGCGCCAGCAGCGACCGGGACAGGCACTCCTACGAGCAGTACTTC. Encoded protein: CASSDRDRHSYEQYF.

The gene calls are TRBV5-1 and TRBJ2-3, with 8 bases identical to TRBD2. This CDR3 has 16 amino acids. The ends lost 0 bases at V and 5 bases at J; junction bases unmatched: 8. Germline V gene lookup returns CDR1 SGHRS and CDR2 YFSETQ. CDR3 coding DNA: TGCGCCAGCAGCTTGGGGGCGGGAGGTTCCGGAGATACGCAGTATTTT. Translating gives CASSLGAGGSGDTQYF.

The chain joins TRBV30 to TRBJ1-1; 9 bases are a match to TRBD1. Germline trimming cut 1 base from V and 4 bases from J; bases unmatched to any gene: 4. This CDR3 spans 14 amino acids. CDR1 GTSNPN and CDR2 SVGIG come from the germline V gene (reference sequence). Here the CDR3 reads CAWSGGTGFTEAFF. The DNA of the CDR3 is TGTGCCTGGAGTGGCGGGACAGGGTTCACTGAAGCTTTCTTT.

V usage is TRBV5-1 and J usage is TRBJ2-1; maybe TRBD2 (5 bases). The germline V gene has CDR1 SGHRS and CDR2 YFSETQ. This CDR3 is built from 14 residues. Trimming removed 4 bases at V and 3 bases at J, with 11 bases between. CDR3 region: CASSTADNYNEQFF. CDR3 nucleotides: TGCGCCAGCAGCACAGCGGATAACTACAATGAGCAGTTCTTC. The full variable domain, with the rest looked up from reference TRBV5-1 and TRBJ2-1, is KAGVTQTPRYLIKTRGQQVTLSCSPISGHRSVSWYQQTPGQGLQFLFEYFSETQRNKGNFPGRFSGRQFSNSRSEMNVSTLELGDSALYLCASSTADNYNEQFFGPGTRLTVL.

The V gene is TRBV9, the J gene TRBJ1-3, with 8 nucleotides matching TRBD1. J was trimmed by 7 bases and V by 3 bases; bases with no gene match: 3. The CDR3 is made up of 13 amino acids. Germline CDR1 reads SGDLS; CDR2 reads YYNGEE. The CDR3 DNA reads as TGTGCCAGCAGCGGTACAGGGGGGAACACCATATATTTT. This translates into CASSGTGGNTIYF.

Concerning this clone itself: Mismatch with germline at one junction end may stem from a read error. This same CDR3 is encoded by further DNA sequences in the sample. The CDR3: CASSQPHTGDTEAFF. The CDR3 DNA sequence: TGTGCCAGCAGCCAACCGCACACAGGGGACACTGAAGCTTTTTTT. The chain is built from TRBV4-2 and TRBJ1-1, with 7 bases lining up with TRBD1. The CDR3 loop spans 15 amino acids. Germline CDR1 and CDR2: LGHNA and YNFKEQ.

CDR3 in amino acids: CAWSPGGLEPQHF. The CDR3 DNA reads as TGTGCCTGGAGTCCAGGGGGTTTAGAGCCCCAGCATTTT. This chain links TRBV30 with TRBJ1-5; 7 bases align to TRBD1. The V gene end was trimmed by 2 bases and the J gene end by 8 bases; junction bases not matched to a gene: 6. CDR1 and CDR2 (germline): GTSNPN, SVGIG (reference sequence). The CDR3 runs 13 residues. Combining the CDR3 with reference TRBV30 and TRBJ1-5 gives the whole variable domain SQTIHQWPATLVQPVGSPLSLECTVEGTSNPNLYWYRQAAGRGLQLLFYSVGIGQISSEVPQNLSASRPQDRQFILSSKKLLLSDSGFYLCAWSPGGLEPQHFGDGTRLSIL.

The chain couples TRBV7-9 to TRBJ1-2; D call uncertain. The CDR3 sequence is 14 residues long. V lost 3 bases to trimming and J lost 8 bases, with 16 bases between them. Germline V gives CDR1 SEHNR, CDR2 FQNEAQ (reference sequence). CDR3 sequence: CASSLTPGSKGYTF. The CDR3 DNA follows: TGTGCCAGCAGCTTGACTCCGGGAAGTAAGGGCTACACCTTC.